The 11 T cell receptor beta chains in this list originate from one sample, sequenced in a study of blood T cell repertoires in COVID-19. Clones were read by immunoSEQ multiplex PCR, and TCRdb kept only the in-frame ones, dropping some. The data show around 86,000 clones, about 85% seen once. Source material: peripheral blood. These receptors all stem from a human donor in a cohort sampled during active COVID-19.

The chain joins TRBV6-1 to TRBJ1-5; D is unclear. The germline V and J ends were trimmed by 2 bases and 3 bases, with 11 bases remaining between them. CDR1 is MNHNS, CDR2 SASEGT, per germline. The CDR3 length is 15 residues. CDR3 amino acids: CASSETRPDNQPQHF. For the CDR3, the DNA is TGTGCCAGCAGTGAAACGAGGCCCGACAATCAGCCCCAGCATTTT.

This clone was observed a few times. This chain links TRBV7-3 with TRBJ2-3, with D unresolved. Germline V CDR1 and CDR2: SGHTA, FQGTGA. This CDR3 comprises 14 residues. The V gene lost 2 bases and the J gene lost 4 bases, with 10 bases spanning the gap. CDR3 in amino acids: CASSLGPSADTQYF. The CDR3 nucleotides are TGTGCCAGCAGCTTAGGGCCCTCTGCAGATACGCAGTATTTT. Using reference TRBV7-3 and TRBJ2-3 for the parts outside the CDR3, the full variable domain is GAGVSQTPSNKVTEKGKYVELRCDPISGHTALYWYRQSLGQGPEFLIYFQGTGAADDSGLPNDRFFAVRPEGSVSTLKIQRTERGDSAVYLCASSLGPSADTQYFGPGTRLTVL.

CDR3 nucleotides: TGTGCCAGTAGTCCGTATAGCGGGGGGGCCTCCGGGGAGCTGTTTTTT. Its protein product is CASSPYSGGASGELFF. V is TRBV19 and J is TRBJ2-2, with TRBD2 matching 11 bases. Germline-derived CDR1 and CDR2 are LNHDA and SQIVND (reference sequence). CDR3 size: 16 residues. Trimming at V came to 5 bases and at J to 6 bases, leaving 8 bases not matched to a gene. Full variable domain (remainder filled in from reference TRBV19 and TRBJ2-2): DGGITQSPKYLFRKEGQNVTLSCEQNLNHDAMYWYRQDPGQGLRLIYYSQIVNDFQKGDIAEGYSVSREKKESFPLTVTSAQKNPTAFYLCASSPYSGGASGELFFGEGSRLTVL.

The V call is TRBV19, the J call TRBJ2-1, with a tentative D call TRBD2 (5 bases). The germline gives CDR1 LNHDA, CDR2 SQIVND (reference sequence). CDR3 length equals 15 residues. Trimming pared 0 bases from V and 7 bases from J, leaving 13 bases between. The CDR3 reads CASSIDGVPGNEQFF. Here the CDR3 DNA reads TGTGCCAGTAGTATAGACGGGGTGCCGGGAAATGAGCAGTTCTTC. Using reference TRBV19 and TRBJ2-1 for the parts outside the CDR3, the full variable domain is DGGITQSPKYLFRKEGQNVTLSCEQNLNHDAMYWYRQDPGQGLRLIYYSQIVNDFQKGDIAEGYSVSREKKESFPLTVTSAQKNPTAFYLCASSIDGVPGNEQFFGPGTRLTVL.

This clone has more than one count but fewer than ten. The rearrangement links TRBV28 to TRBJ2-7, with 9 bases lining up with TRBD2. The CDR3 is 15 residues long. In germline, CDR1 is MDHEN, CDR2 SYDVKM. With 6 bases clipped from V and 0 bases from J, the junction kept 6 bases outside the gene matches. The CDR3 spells CASRDLAGPSYEQYF. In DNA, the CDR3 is TGTGCCAGCAGGGATCTAGCGGGGCCCTCCTACGAGCAGTACTTC.

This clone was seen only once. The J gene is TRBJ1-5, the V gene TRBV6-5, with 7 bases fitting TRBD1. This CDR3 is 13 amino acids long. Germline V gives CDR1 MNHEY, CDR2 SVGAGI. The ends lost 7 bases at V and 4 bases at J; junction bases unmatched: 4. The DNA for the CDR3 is TGTGCCAGCAATAACAGGGGTAATCAGCCCCAGCATTTT. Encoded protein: CASNNRGNQPQHF.

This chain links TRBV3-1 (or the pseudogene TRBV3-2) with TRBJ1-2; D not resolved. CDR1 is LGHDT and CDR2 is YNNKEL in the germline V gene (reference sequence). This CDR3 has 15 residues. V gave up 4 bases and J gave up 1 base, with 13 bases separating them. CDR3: CASSLTGGVNYGYTF. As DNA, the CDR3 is TGTGCCAGCAGCCTCACGGGCGGGGTTAACTATGGCTACACCTTC.

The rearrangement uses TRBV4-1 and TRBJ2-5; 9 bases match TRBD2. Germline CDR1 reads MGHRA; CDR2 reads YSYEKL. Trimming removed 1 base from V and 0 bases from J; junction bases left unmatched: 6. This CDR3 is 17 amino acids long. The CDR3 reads CASSQAPSGRNQETQYF. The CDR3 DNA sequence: TGCGCCAGCAGCCAAGCTCCGAGCGGGAGGAACCAAGAGACCCAGTACTTC.

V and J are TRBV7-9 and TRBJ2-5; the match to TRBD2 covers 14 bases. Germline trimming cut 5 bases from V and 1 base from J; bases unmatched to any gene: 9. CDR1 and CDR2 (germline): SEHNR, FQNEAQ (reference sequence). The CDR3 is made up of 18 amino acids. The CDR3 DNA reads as TGTGCCAGCAGCCCAGGGACTAGCGGGAGAATATCCCAAGAGACCCAGTACTTC. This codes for CASSPGTSGRISQETQYF.

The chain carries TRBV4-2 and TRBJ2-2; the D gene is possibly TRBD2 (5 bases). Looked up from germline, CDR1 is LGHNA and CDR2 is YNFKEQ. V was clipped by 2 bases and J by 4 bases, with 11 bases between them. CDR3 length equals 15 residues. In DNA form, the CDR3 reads TGTGCCAGCAGCCAAAGGGCTGCGGGCACCGGGGAGCTGTTTTTT. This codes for CASSQRAAGTGELFF.

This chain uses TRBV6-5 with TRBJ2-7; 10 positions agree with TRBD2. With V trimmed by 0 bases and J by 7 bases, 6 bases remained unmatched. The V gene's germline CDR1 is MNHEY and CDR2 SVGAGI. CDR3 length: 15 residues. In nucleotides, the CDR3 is TGTGCCAGCAGTTACTCTCCCAGGACTAGCGGAGAGCAGTACTTC. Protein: CASSYSPRTSGEQYF.